This entry is about one T cell receptor (beta chain). What it binds is unknown. This record comes from a study of T cells in Graves' hyperthyroidism and ophthalmopathy. General study results and limits: Clonotypes that were expanded in thyroid above 0.001 mostly appeared in blood too.

The germline V gene has CDR1 SGHAT and CDR2 FQNNGV. The CDR3 consists of 16 residues. V was clipped by 8 bases and J by 4 bases, with 21 bases between them. Amplified regions were TCR beta CDR3 sequences from RNA transcripts. HTBI primers were used for first-round RT-PCR of the TCR CDR3. MiXCR, run by TCRdb on the multiplex PCR reads, gives a single entry per CDR3 protein. In the table there are under 350,000 distinct CDR3 sequences, roughly an eighth of which are singletons. Sequencing input: blood. The chain uses TRBV11-2 and TRBJ1-3; D is uncertain. The receptor comes from a woman aged 35 to 49 with Graves' ophthalmopathy. The CDR3 region is CASRNARGRSGNTIYF. CDR3 in DNA: TGTGCCAGCCGTAATGCACGAGGGAGATCCGGAAACACCATATATTTT.